The next 16 T cell receptor beta chains were all read from a single sample in a study of identifying expanded T cells in peripheral blood. Some clones are missing from TCRdb's copy, which holds only in-frame ones; the method was immunoSEQ multiplex PCR. Of approximately 100,000 clones detected, about 88% appear once; the ten largest clones hold 6.5% to 9%. The sample taken for sequencing was blood. The receptors originated from a person aged 18-70 years in good health.

The J gene is TRBJ1-2, the V gene TRBV18; D is ambiguous. The CDR3 consists of 14 residues. Germline CDR1 KGHSH, CDR2 LQKENI. Trimming left V 6 bases short and J 0 bases short, with 11 bases between. Here the CDR3 reads CASSLDRTNYGYTF. Here the CDR3 DNA reads TGTGCCAGCTCCCTGGACCGTACTAACTATGGCTACACCTTC.

The V call is TRBV6-1, the J call TRBJ2-7; 9 bases match TRBD2. The CDR3 runs 14 residues. With V trimmed by 4 bases and J by 5 bases, 6 bases remained unmatched. Germline lookup yields CDR1 MNHNS and CDR2 SASEGT. CDR3 region: CASSVAGVGHEQYF. In DNA, the CDR3 is TGTGCCAGCAGTGTAGCGGGAGTAGGCCACGAGCAGTACTTC.

The chain uses TRBV25-1 and TRBJ2-3; 9 bases align to TRBD1. V gave up 2 bases and J gave up 8 bases; unmatched junction bases: 8. The V gene's germline CDR1 is MGHDK and CDR2 SYGVNS. The CDR3 loop spans 15 amino acids. The CDR3 DNA is TGTGCCAGCAGTGAAGGCGGACAGGGGTGGTTTACGCAGTATTTT. Residues: CASSEGGQGWFTQYF. Full variable domain (outside the CDR3, taken from reference TRBV25-1 and TRBJ2-3): EADIYQTPRYLVIGTGKKITLECSQTMGHDKMYWYQQDPGMELHLIHYSYGVNSTEKGDLSSESTVSRIRTEHFPLTLESARPSHTSQYLCASSEGGQGWFTQYFGPGTRLTVL.

This clone was counted a few times. This chain connects TRBV29-1 to TRBJ1-2; a weak D match, TRBD1 (5 bases). CDR1 SQVTM and CDR2 ANQGSEA come from the germline V gene. The CDR3 has 14 amino acids. V lost 4 bases, J lost 0 bases, and 12 bases lay in between. The CDR3 loop is CSVGYRPTNYGYTF. The CDR3 coding sequence is TGCAGCGTTGGATACAGGCCTACTAACTATGGCTACACCTTC.

The chain is built from TRBV7-2 and TRBJ1-2; D possibly corresponds to TRBD1 (6 bases). The CDR3 covers 15 residues. CDR1 is SGHTA, CDR2 FQGNSA, per germline. V was clipped by 5 bases and J by 2 bases, with 15 bases between them. The CDR3 loop is CASSPAGGGNYGYTF. The CDR3 nucleotides are TGTGCCAGCAGCCCGGCGGGAGGGGGAAACTATGGCTACACCTTC. Complete variable domain (other parts from reference TRBV7-2 and TRBJ1-2): GAGVSQSPSNKVTEKGKDVELRCDPISGHTALYWYRQSLGQGLEFLIYFQGNSAPDKSGLPSDRFSAERTGGSVSTLTIQRTQQEDSAVYLCASSPAGGGNYGYTFGSGTRLTVV.

V gene TRBV19 combines with J gene TRBJ1-2; D gene ambiguous. The V gene lost 3 bases and the J gene lost 4 bases, with 15 bases spanning the gap. CDR1 and CDR2 from the germline V gene are LNHDA and SQIVND (reference sequence). This CDR3 contains 15 residues. This CDR3 reads CASSMRRYRGYGYTF. CDR3 DNA: TGTGCCAGTAGTATGAGACGATACCGGGGCTATGGCTACACCTTC.

The genes are TRBV19 and TRBJ1-1; 7 bases are shared with TRBD1. Germline values: CDR1 LNHDA, CDR2 SQIVND (reference sequence). This CDR3 has 16 amino acids. The trim removed 10 bases at V and 2 bases at J, leaving 16 bases unmatched. The CDR3 DNA sequence: TGTGCCACCCAAGTCAGTGCCGGGACAGCTAACACTGAAGCTTTCTTT. It codes for CATQVSAGTANTEAFF.

The chain uses TRBV4-1 and TRBJ2-5; TRBD1 agrees at 7 bases. This CDR3 has 15 residues. Germline CDR1 and CDR2: MGHRA and YSYEKL. V was pared by 4 bases and J by 2 bases, with 7 bases of the junction left unmatched. CDR3 nucleotides: TGCGCCAGCAGCCCGAGTCCGGGACAGCAAGAGACCCAGTACTTC. This gives the protein CASSPSPGQQETQYF.

This chain connects TRBV5-4 to TRBJ2-1; D is unclear. The CDR3 extends over 12 amino acids. Germline CDR1 is SGHNT and CDR2 is YYREEE (reference sequence). The V gene lost 4 bases and the J gene lost 5 bases, with 7 bases spanning the gap. The CDR3 here is CASSAINNEQFF. CDR3 DNA sequence: TGTGCCAGCAGCGCCATTAACAATGAGCAGTTCTTC.

V usage is TRBV9 and J usage is TRBJ2-3; maybe TRBD1 (5 bases). The CDR3 has 15 amino acids. Germline values: CDR1 SGDLS, CDR2 YYNGEE. Trimming left V 4 bases short and J 2 bases short, with 14 bases between. DNA for the CDR3: TGTGCCAGCAGCATAAGACAGTCATACACAGATACGCAGTATTTT. Its protein is CASSIRQSYTDTQYF. Together with reference TRBV9 and TRBJ2-3, the CDR3 gives the full variable domain: DSGVTQTPKHLITATGQRVTLRCSPRSGDLSVYWYQQSLDQGLQFLIQYYNGEERAKGNILERFSAQQFPDLHSELNLSSLELGDSALYFCASSIRQSYTDTQYFGPGTRLTVL.

The count of this clone is one. This sequence joins TRBV2 and TRBJ2-5, with D possibly TRBD2 on 5 matching bases. V was cut by 5 bases and J by 1 base, with 14 bases left in between. CDR3 size: 15 residues. The V gene's germline CDR1 is SNHLY and CDR2 FYNNEI. CDR3 nucleotide sequence: TGTGCCAGCAGTCCCGGGAACGGCGTCCAAGAGACCCAGTACTTC. Residues: CASSPGNGVQETQYF. The full variable domain, its missing parts supplied by reference TRBV2 and TRBJ2-5, is EPEVTQTPSHQVTQMGQEVILRCVPISNHLYFYWYRQILGQKVEFLVSFYNNEISEKSEIFDDQFSVERPDGSNFTLKIRSTKLEDSAMYFCASSPGNGVQETQYFGPGTRLLVL.

The genes are TRBV10-3 and TRBJ2-7; the match to TRBD2 covers 10 bases. The CDR3 runs to 14 residues. Germline V gene sequence: CDR1 ENHRY, CDR2 SYGVKD. The junction had 5 bases not matched to a gene; V was cut back by 6 bases and J by 3 bases. The CDR3 here is CAIRSSGGYYEQYF. The CDR3 DNA reads TGTGCCATCAGGTCTAGCGGGGGATACTACGAGCAGTACTTC.

The chain uses TRBV18 and TRBJ2-5; the D gene could be TRBD1 or TRBD2 (5 bases each). This CDR3 has 17 residues. Trimming took off 1 base at V and 5 bases at J, with 20 bases between the two ends. Per the germline V gene, CDR1 is KGHSH and CDR2 is LQKENI. The CDR3: CASSPQLSWGLGETQYF. The CDR3 DNA sequence: TGTGCCAGCTCACCACAATTGTCGTGGGGGTTGGGGGAGACCCAGTACTTC.

This clone was detected a few times. The CDR3 nucleotides read TGTGCCAGCAGCAAAAAAACCGGGACAGGGTGGGAAAAACTGTTTTTT. Protein product: CASSKKTGTGWEKLFF. V and J are TRBV21-1 and TRBJ1-4; the table's D gene call, TRBD1, was not cross checked with the DNA. TRBV21-1 counts as a pseudogene. The CDR3 spans 16 residues.

CDR3: CASRGGQGRSYEQYF. The CDR3 nucleotides are TGTGCCAGTAGGGGGGGGCAGGGGCGATCCTACGAGCAGTACTTC. The genes are TRBV19 and TRBJ2-7, with a possible D match to TRBD2 (7 bases). The CDR3 loop spans 15 amino acids. The germline V gene encodes CDR1 LNHDA and CDR2 SQIVND (reference sequence). V lost 6 bases and J lost 1, with 16 bases in between.

The CDR3 sequence is CASSLTYPTELFF. CDR3 in DNA: TGTGCCAGCAGTTTGACCTATCCGACGGAACTGTTTTTT. The chain has TRBV28 and TRBJ1-4; D is uncertain. The germline CDR1 and CDR2 sequences are MDHEN and SYDVKM. The CDR3 loop spans 13 amino acids. Trimming removed 3 bases from V and 12 bases from J, with 14 bases in between. The full variable domain, rest sourced from reference TRBV28 and TRBJ1-4, is DVKVTQSSRYLVKRTGEKVFLECVQDMDHENMFWYRQDPGLGLRLIYFSYDVKMKEKGDIPEGYSVSREKKERFSLILESASTNQTSMYLCASSLTYPTELFFGSGTQLSVL.